The T cell receptor beta chain under discussion was sequenced for a study of early T cells in non-severe SARS-CoV-2 infection. Study-wide background: From unsorted whole blood, bulk RNA was sequenced, and the chains remained unpaired.

This clonotype has ten or more counts. The antigen is unknown. V was shortened by 2 bases and J by 8 bases, with 19 bases between the two germline ends. The CDR3 extends over 16 amino acids. Germline lookup yields CDR1 MNHNS and CDR2 SASEGT. General study results and limits: In VDJdb matching, anti-spike CD8 responses were favored while private and CD4 specificities went missing.

cDNA molecules, individually, were tagged with unique molecular identifiers. TCRdb used MiXCR to reprocess the 5' RACE reads, holding one entry per CDR3 protein. The sample includes around 35,000 distinct CDR3 sequences, 5% to 6.5% seen only once; the top ten take about 26%. Specimen: whole blood. The sequence was obtained from an adult who was a healthcare worker with PCR-confirmed SARS-CoV-2 infection or an uninfected control (not recorded which). The V gene is TRBV6-1, the J gene TRBJ2-1; D is uncertain. This chain's CDR3 is CASSEFFMLRAYEQFF. For the CDR3, the DNA is TGTGCCAGCAGTGAATTCTTTATGTTACGGGCGTATGAGCAGTTCTTC.